This T cell receptor beta chain was captured by sequencing in a study of cytomegalovirus exposure and HLA in healthy donors (dated by TCRdb to the late 2010s). Notes on the research overall: In an earlier analysis of several hundred of the donors, 250 to 350 Gb of sequence data and approximately 100 million unique TCR beta sequences from roughly 200 million T cells were reported. To study patterns of TCR occurrence, a later analysis re-analyzed previously published TCR beta repertoires from 550 to 800 donors and added high-resolution HLA genotyping. Around 300 gigabases of sequencing data and approximately 80 million unique TCR sequences were included in an early release covering roughly 600 HLA-typed donors. Every discovery cohort repertoire had been produced on one sequencing platform. An earlier analysis of some 600 of the donors applied high-throughput TCR beta sequencing to assess whether each TCR beta V gene segment acted as functional or pseudogenic. Donor age, sex, ethnicity and CMV serostatus were collected together with the repertoire data. Along with the roughly 670-subject first cohort, a separate validation cohort of over a hundred different subjects was used. The study profiled the T cell repertoires of approximately 700 subjects by immunosequencing and related them to cytomegalovirus serostatus. Of the 398 genotyped donors, around 81% fell in the genetic ancestry cluster associated with self-reported Caucasian donors. A handful of DR-DQ haplotypes were handled as single units for association and clustering because linkage in the cohort was strong. The study combined high-throughput TCR immunosequencing, statistical association of individual TCRs with disease status, and machine learning to predict cytomegalovirus infection status. The later analysis used no new phenotypic data to find candidate immune exposures, relying instead on TCR beta sequences and their occurrence across donors. In a later genetic analysis, genome-wide SNP genotypes for about three fifths of the roughly 670 donors were used, and that subset was treated as a discovery cohort. Among about 400 genotyped donors of the cohort, an average of about 240,000 unique TCR beta nucleotide sequences was sequenced per donor, of which about 19% were non-productive. Class I and class II HLA loci were covered by the typing at four-digit resolution. The study aimed to test whether signatures of past pathogen exposure could be identified by cataloging public T cell receptors. Typing coverage differed by locus: A, B, C, DRB1 and DQB1 were typed in roughly 620-640 donors, DQA1 in around 500, DPA1 in 600 to 610, and DPB1 in 472. What the study reported, not specific to this receptor: In a later genetic analysis, fewer N-insertions in productive TCRs were reported among donors in an Asian-associated ancestry cluster than the roughly 700-donor mean. The study listed over 150 TCR beta chains as associated with cytomegalovirus. In both the original and validation cohorts, the classifier was reported to diagnose cytomegalovirus status with high specificity and sensitivity. When HLA alleles, especially DR and DQ, strongly co-occurred, TCR associations were difficult to assign to individual alleles. The cohort was sequenced for TCR beta chains only, and without alpha or paired-chain data the features that could be detected were limited. It was suggested by the authors that the approach could potentially be generalized to other disease states and immunological phenotypes. In a later analysis, HLA-associated TCR beta chains were found to be more clonally expanded and to have lower generation probabilities than equally common non-associated chains. The presence/absence analyses assumed that sequencing depth was roughly uniform across donors, and that assumption may not be true. A later genetic analysis associated a missense DCLRE1C variant with V-gene and J-gene trimming of TCR beta chains, and an independent cohort replicated the association. Most TCR sequences were seen in very few donors, while some public TCRs were found in many individuals. Most CMV-associated TCR beta chains appeared to be HLA-restricted in a later analysis, and the HLA associations seemed to be driven largely by CMV exposure. A further reported finding was that TCR beta sequences accurately predicted the HLA-A and HLA-B alleles for most subjects in the first cohort. A cluster of highly shared sequence variants was judged likely to represent a technical artifact of the sequencing pipeline. In vitro tests confirmed that a few of the cytomegalovirus-associated TCR beta chains recognize cytomegalovirus antigens. Linkage disequilibrium might explain the correlated functional status among segregating V segments, but an unknown experimental factor could not be ruled out. An earlier analysis of 587 of the donors showed that most TCR beta V segments appeared in productive rearrangements either about 87% or about 30% of the time, which broadly matched IMGT annotations. Some IMGT-functional V segments, including TRBV6-2 and TRBV6-3, could not be distinguished by the 87-base-pair reads and were therefore excluded. According to a later analysis, TCR association rates differed among HLA loci, with DRB1 alleles showing the most associated TCRs and HLA-C alleles showing the fewest. Specific HLA alleles were associated with 16,951 TCR beta sequences at a false discovery rate of 0.05 in a later analysis. HLA typing was unavailable for some donors at each locus, so association tests used only the typed subset. Immune exposure information for the cohort was limited to CMV serostatus. The earlier analysis of nearly 600 of the donors excluded approximately 17 rarely observed V segments, including chromosome 9 orphons, because counts were too low. In a later analysis, several top co-occurrence clusters were reported to appear linked to parvovirus B19, influenza, CMV and Epstein-Barr virus.

The cohort comprised 710 or so healthy bone marrow donors. Cohort members were all nominally healthy when sampled, although unrecorded immune exposures were likely present. The donor was CMV seronegative and belonged to the group of 352 seronegative cohort members. A peripheral blood sample was provided by each donor, and peripheral blood mononuclear cells were used for TCR beta sequencing. Genomic DNA extraction from the blood cell samples was performed with the Qiagen DNeasy Blood Extraction Kit. Comments on this clone: The antigen it binds to is not known. Within one base of it there is no much larger clone, and no base qualities were kept.

The library came from the immunoSEQ multiplex PCR assay. For the multiplex PCR, a mixture combining 60 forward primers for TCR Vbeta segments and 13 reverse primers for TCR Jbeta segments was used. The CDR3 region of rearranged TCR beta genes was amplified from genomic DNA by a multiplex PCR assay. On the Illumina HiSeq System, the amplified TCR beta libraries were sequenced as 87-base-pair reads. As for the original processing: Across the 500 to 750 repertoires, a later analysis counted about 81 million unique TCR beta chains, around 11 million of which were shared by at least two donors. Raw reads were error-corrected and collapsed into unique sequences by a nearest-neighbor algorithm in which closely related sequences were merged to remove PCR and sequencing errors. CDR3 sequences were aligned to IMGT reference sequences to assign V, D and J gene segments. For a sequence to be retained, at least a six-nucleotide match to both a V gene segment and a J gene segment was required. Rearrangements were called productive when the CDR3 lacked stop codons and stayed in frame with V and J; all others were non-productive. CDR3 was defined by IMGT convention, running from the second conserved V-encoded cysteine to the conserved J-encoded phenylalanine. Sequences without an unambiguous match to a single V gene segment were excluded from the earlier analysis of approximately 560 of the donors. In an earlier analysis of some 590 of the donors, a V segment was called functional when productive rearrangements were above 56.7%, and segregating when the standard deviation between donors exceeded 5%. A statistical classification framework was built for diagnosing cytomegalovirus status from the catalog of TCR beta chain sequences. A later analysis assigned V and J genes by comparing TCR nucleotide sequences with IMGT/GENE-DB human TR gene sequences. A later analysis assigned CDR3 sequences and most-parsimonious VDJ recombination scenarios with the TCRdist pipeline. A later analysis defined each TCR beta chain by its CDR3 amino acid sequence plus V-gene family, and excluded reads lacking a unique V-gene family. In a later analysis, nearly 600 highly shared, low-generation-probability nucleotide sequences were removed to address suspected cross-contamination and a sequencing artifact. In a later analysis, a clonal expansion index for each public chain was calculated from normalized within-repertoire ranks of inferred template counts. Generation probabilities in a later analysis came from a VDJ recombination model fitted to out-of-frame rearrangements, and those results were checked against IGoR. A later analysis scored TCR-TCR, TCR-HLA and TCR-CMV co-occurrence with hypergeometric tests, applying a repertoire-size bias correction to TCR pairs. False discovery rates were estimated in a later analysis by permuting HLA or CMV assignments 20 times. In a later analysis, co-occurring TCRs were grouped using DBSCAN, and TCRdist sequence similarity was added for clustering within HLA-allele-positive subsets. Co-occurrence clustering excluded repertoires with fewer than 30,000 or more than 120,000 public chains, plus five with anomalous nucleotide sharing. This is the immuneACCESS table as TCRdb keeps it, with only in-frame sequences that have V and J called. A part of the clones is gone; compared with another copy, unresolved V genes explain less than half, and the rest is unexplained. The V and J calls and clone size are taken from that table; D and trimming were inferred from the DNA. The sample profile shows fewer than 250,000 clones; 60% to 80% of them were found once. The top ten hold under 2% of the sample.

From the cysteine up to the phenylalanine, the CDR3 has a length of 14 residues. The entry retains the CDR3 DNA only, 42 bases that are in frame from base 1. V is reduced by 6 bases and J by 3 bases, leaving a spacing of 15 bases between them. CDR1 is given as KGHSH and CDR2 as LQKENI, both from the germline V gene. Sequenced input: PBMCs. The clonotype comes from a young man in good health and CMV-seronegative. The chain is assembled from TRBV18 and TRBJ2-7; the best D guess is TRBD2, with 5 bases matching. The CDR3 corresponds to CASSSGRDGYEQYF. The DNA is TGTGCCAGCTCCAGTGGGAGAGATGGCTACGAGCAGTACTTC.